This T cell receptor (beta chain) was sequenced in a study of CD8+ T cells in alopecia areata. Study-wide background: Treatment comprised oral tofacitinib, 5 to 10 mg twice daily, in treated patients. Broader study findings: Compared with mice, patients displayed less clear TCR sharing, possibly for HLA-related reasons.

This clone was detected only a few times. Its specificity is unknown. The V and J ends lost 5 bases and 7 bases, in that order; junction bases with no gene match: 7. Germline CDR1 is SGHTA and CDR2 is FQGNSA. The CDR3 covers 15 residues. Once RNA had been extracted, it was reverse transcribed into cDNA to act as the sequencing template. Sequencing used immunoSEQ multiplex PCR; TCRdb keeps in-frame clones, though not all of them. The sample carries around 120,000 clones, 35% to 40% recorded once. The TCR originated in a human donor with alopecia areata. Material: CD4+ T cells sorted from blood. The chain joins TRBV7-2 to TRBJ2-1; TRBD2 matches at 11 bases. CDR3: CASSSSGGAANEQFF. The DNA of the CDR3 is TGTGCCAGCAGCAGTAGCGGGGGGGCGGCAAATGAGCAGTTCTTC.